The source of this T cell receptor beta chain is a study of control samples from healthy donors and cancer patients. TCRdb's copy holds only in-frame clones and misses some; the assay was immunoSEQ multiplex PCR. Among approximately 180,000 clones listed, 85% to 95% were seen once. Germline CDR1 is SGHRS and CDR2 is YFSETQ. The length of the CDR3 is 15 residues. Trimming stripped 0 bases from V and 2 bases from J, with 11 bases between. Material for sequencing was blood. The sequence derives from a woman under 30 in good health. The chain is built from TRBV5-1 and TRBJ1-2; TRBD1 might be the D (5 bases). The CDR3 bases are TGCGCCAGCAGCTTGGGCCCCAGGGCGAACTATGGCTACACCTTC. Protein product: CASSLGPRANYGYTF.